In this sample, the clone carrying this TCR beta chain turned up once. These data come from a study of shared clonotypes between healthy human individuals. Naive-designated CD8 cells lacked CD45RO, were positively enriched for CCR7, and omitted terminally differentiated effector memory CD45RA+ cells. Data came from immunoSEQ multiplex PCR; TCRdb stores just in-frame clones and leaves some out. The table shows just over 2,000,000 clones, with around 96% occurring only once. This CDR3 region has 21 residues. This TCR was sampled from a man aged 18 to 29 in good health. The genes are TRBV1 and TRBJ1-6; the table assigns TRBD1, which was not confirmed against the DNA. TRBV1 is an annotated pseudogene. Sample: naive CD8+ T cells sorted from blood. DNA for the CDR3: TGCACCAGCAGCCAAGCTCCCCGACAGGGGATTTTACCACCACCCAGGGCTCCCCTCCACTTT. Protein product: CTSSQAPRQGILPPPRAPLHF.